This TCR beta chain is drawn from a study of chemoradiotherapy in HPV16-positive cancers. Whole-study results and caveats: Functional assays defining HPV-specific T cells used only two HPV16-positive patients.

Germline CDR1 reads SGHAT; CDR2 reads FQNNGV. V was trimmed by 6 bases and J by 3 bases, leaving 13 bases between them. This CDR3 has 14 residues. Measured with immunoSEQ multiplex PCR; TCRdb has only the in-frame clones, and not every one. This sample has roughly 14,000 clones; 65% to 75% occur once, and the top ten carry over 7.5%. In the case of this clone: Antigen specificity is unknown.

The receptor was derived from a human donor with HPV-associated anogenital cancer. The sample here was taken from a patient who underwent chemoradiotherapy. This sequence joins TRBV11-2 and TRBJ2-3; D ambiguous. Written as DNA, the CDR3 is TGTGCCAGCAGTGAGGAGTACGGTACAGATACGCAGTATTTT. Translation gives CASSEEYGTDTQYF. Full variable domain (remainder filled in from reference TRBV11-2 and TRBJ2-3): EAGVAQSPRYKIIEKRQSVAFWCNPISGHATLYWYQQILGQGPKLLIQFQNNGVVDDSQLPKDRFSAERLKGVDSTLKIQPAKLEDSAVYLCASSEEYGTDTQYFGPGTRLTVL.